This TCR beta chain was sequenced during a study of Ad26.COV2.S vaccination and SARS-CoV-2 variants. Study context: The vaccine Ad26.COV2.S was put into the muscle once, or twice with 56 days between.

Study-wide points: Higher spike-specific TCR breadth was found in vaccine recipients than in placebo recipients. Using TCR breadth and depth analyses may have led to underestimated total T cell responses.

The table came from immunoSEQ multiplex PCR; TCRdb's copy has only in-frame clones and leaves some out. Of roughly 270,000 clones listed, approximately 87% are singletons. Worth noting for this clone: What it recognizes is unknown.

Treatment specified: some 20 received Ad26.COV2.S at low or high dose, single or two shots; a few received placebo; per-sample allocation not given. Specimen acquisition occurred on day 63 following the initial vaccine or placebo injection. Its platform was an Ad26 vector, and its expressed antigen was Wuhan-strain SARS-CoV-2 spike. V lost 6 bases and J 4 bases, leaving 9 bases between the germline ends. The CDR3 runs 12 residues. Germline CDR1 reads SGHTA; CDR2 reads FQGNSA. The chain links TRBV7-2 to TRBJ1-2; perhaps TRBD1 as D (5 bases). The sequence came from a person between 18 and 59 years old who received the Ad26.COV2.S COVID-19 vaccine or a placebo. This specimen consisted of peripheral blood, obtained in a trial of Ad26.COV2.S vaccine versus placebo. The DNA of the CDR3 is TGTGCCAGCAGTAGGGACGGCTATGGCTACACCTTC. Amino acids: CASSRDGYGYTF.